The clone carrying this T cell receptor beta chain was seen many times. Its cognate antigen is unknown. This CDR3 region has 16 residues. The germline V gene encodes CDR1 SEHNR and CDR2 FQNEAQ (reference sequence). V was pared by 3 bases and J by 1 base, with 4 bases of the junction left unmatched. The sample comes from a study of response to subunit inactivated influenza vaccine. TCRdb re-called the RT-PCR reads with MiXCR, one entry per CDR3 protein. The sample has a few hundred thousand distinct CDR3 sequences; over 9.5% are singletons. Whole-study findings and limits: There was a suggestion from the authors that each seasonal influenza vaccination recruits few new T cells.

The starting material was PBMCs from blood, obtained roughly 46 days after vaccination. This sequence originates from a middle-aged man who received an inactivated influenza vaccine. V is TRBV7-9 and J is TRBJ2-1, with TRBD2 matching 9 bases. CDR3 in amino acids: CASSFILAGSYNEQFF. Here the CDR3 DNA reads TGTGCCAGCAGCTTCATTCTAGCGGGATCCTACAATGAGCAGTTCTTC.